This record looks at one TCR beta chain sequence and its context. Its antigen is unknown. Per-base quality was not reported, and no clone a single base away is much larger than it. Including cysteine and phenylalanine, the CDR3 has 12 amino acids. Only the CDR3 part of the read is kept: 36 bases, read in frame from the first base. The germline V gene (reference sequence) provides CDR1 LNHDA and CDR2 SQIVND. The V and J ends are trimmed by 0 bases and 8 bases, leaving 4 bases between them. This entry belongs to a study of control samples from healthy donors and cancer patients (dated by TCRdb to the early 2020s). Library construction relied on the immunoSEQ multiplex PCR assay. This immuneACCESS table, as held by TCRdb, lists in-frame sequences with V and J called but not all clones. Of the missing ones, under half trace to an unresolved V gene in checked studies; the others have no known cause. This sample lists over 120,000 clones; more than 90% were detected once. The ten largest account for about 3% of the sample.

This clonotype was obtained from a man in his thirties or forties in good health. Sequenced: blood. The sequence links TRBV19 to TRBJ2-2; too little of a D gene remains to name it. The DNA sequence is TGTGCCAGTAGTATAGATGTGGGGGAGCTGTTTTTT. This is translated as CASSIDVGELFF. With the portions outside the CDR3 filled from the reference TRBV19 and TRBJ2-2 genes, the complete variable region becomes DGGITQSPKYLFRKEGQNVTLSCEQNLNHDAMYWYRQDPGQGLRLIYYSQIVNDFQKGDIAEGYSVSREKKESFPLTVTSAQKNPTAFYLCASSIDVGELFFGEGSRLTVL.